A single TCR beta chain is shown here with its context. This entry is derived from a study of response to subunit inactivated influenza vaccine. Per germline, CDR1 SGHVS and CDR2 FQNEAQ. V trimming: 5 bases; J trimming: 5 bases; junction bases outside the gene matches: 12. CDR3 length: 16 residues. TCRdb used MiXCR to reprocess the RT-PCR reads, holding one entry per CDR3 protein. Of about 170,000 distinct CDR3 sequences in the sample, about 12% were seen once. A further study also used this sample, focusing on T cells expressing NK-cell markers. From that report: Generation of TCR beta cDNA was performed by 5'RACE template switching incorporating UMIs. Dominance of the CD3+CD56-NKG2C+ fraction by these clonotypes also held in several donors. Whether expanded NKG2C+ T cell clones recognized HCMV stayed uncertain.

The specimen comprised CD8+ T cells sorted from PBMCs, sampled 11 to 12 days after vaccination. The V and J genes are TRBV7-8 and TRBJ1-1, with 9 bases lining up with TRBD1. The TCR was taken from a middle-aged man who received an inactivated influenza vaccine. Here the CDR3 reads CASSLNRGQGGTEAFF. In DNA, the CDR3 is TGTGCCAGCAGCCTCAACAGGGGGCAAGGCGGAACTGAAGCTTTCTTT.